Following are 3 T cell receptor beta chains from one sample sequenced in a study of T cell responses to AZD1222 COVID-19 vaccine (dated by TCRdb to the early 2020s). Receptors were amplified or captured by the immunoSEQ multiplex PCR assay. Held by TCRdb, this immuneACCESS table contains in-frame sequences only and omits some clones. Under half of the omission traces to an unresolved V gene where checked; the cause of the rest is unknown. The sample table lists around 100,000 clones, around 82% of them with a count of one. Under 10% of the sample comes from the top ten. This sample's time point label indicates: baseline before first vaccination. The specimen was peripheral blood, collected on day 0 of AZD1222 vaccination. These receptors all stem from an adult in good health.

A remark on this clone: The identical CDR3 is also encoded by other nucleotide sequences in the sample. This rearrangement joins TRBV7-2 to TRBJ2-7; tentative D call: TRBD2 (6 bases). Germline CDR1 is SGHTA and CDR2 is FQGNSA. V dropped 3 bases and J dropped 2 bases, with 8 bases sitting between them. This CDR3 spans 13 amino acids. This CDR3 reads CASSLGTAYEQYF. The CDR3 bases are TGTGCCAGCAGCTTGGGGACTGCCTACGAGCAGTACTTC. The whole variable domain, filled in from reference TRBV7-2 and TRBJ2-7, reads GAGVSQSPSNKVTEKGKDVELRCDPISGHTALYWYRQSLGQGLEFLIYFQGNSAPDKSGLPSDRFSAERTGGSVSTLTIQRTQQEDSAVYLCASSLGTAYEQYFGPGTRLTVT.

This rearrangement joins TRBV5-1 to TRBJ1-4, with TRBD1 matching 8 bases. The CDR3 spans 17 residues. Trimming removed 5 bases from V and 5 bases from J; junction bases left unmatched: 14. The germline CDR1 and CDR2 sequences are SGHRS and YFSETQ. The CDR3 region is CASSYRTGRIRNEKLFF. Written as DNA, the CDR3 is TGCGCCAGCAGTTACCGGACAGGGAGGATCAGGAATGAAAAACTGTTTTTT. Combining the CDR3 with reference TRBV5-1 and TRBJ1-4 gives the whole variable domain KAGVTQTPRYLIKTRGQQVTLSCSPISGHRSVSWYQQTPGQGLQFLFEYFSETQRNKGNFPGRFSGRQFSNSRSEMNVSTLELGDSALYLCASSYRTGRIRNEKLFFGSGTQLSVL.

The rearrangement links TRBV4-1 to TRBJ2-7; 8 bases align to TRBD1. With 4 bases clipped from V and 2 bases from J, the junction kept 7 bases outside the gene matches. The CDR3 is made up of 15 amino acids. CDR1 is MGHRA and CDR2 is YSYEKL in the germline V gene. The CDR3 sequence is CASSLPTGEAYEQYF. The CDR3 DNA follows: TGCGCCAGCAGCCTACCGACAGGGGAGGCCTACGAGCAGTACTTC.